Below, one T cell receptor (beta chain) is given with its context. A junction end diverges from the germline sequence, so it may reflect a read error. Per germline, CDR1 SEHNR and CDR2 FQNEAQ (reference sequence). The CDR3 is 13 amino acids. TCRdb ran MiXCR on the 5' RACE reads and lists one entry per CDR3 protein. The table lists some 54,000 distinct CDR3 sequences, roughly 18% of them singletons, with 2% to 2.5% in the top ten. The receptor was derived from a female donor with breast cancer. The chain carries TRBV7-9 and TRBJ1-6; D is unclear. The sequenced sample was naive CD4+ T cells sorted from blood. The subset was: naive CD4+ T cells, CD4+CD45RA+CD25-. This chain's CDR3 is CASSDDRNSPHHF. Written as DNA, the CDR3 is TGTGCCAGCAGCGACGACCGTAATTCACCCCACCACTTT.